The clone carrying this TCR beta chain was seen only a few times. Its specificity is unknown. The sample comes from a study of T-cell reconstitution after alpha-beta-depleted transplantation in children. General study results and limits: T-cell counts and diversity at one year following transplant were attributed mainly to newly produced T cells. Expanded clones from the graft, numbering several hundred, reportedly supplied alpha-beta T cells about two months after transplant.

For TCRbeta, the library was prepared with unique molecular identifiers. TCRdb re-derived calls from the PCR reads in MiXCR, one entry per CDR3 protein. Of about 1,000,000 distinct CDR3 sequences in the sample, 25% to 30% were seen once. V lost 6 bases to trimming and J lost 2 bases, with 17 bases between them. The CDR3 is 15 residues long. Germline CDR1 and CDR2: SGHRS and YFSETQ. This TCR was recovered from a boy under two years old who had a stem cell transplant for SCID, so the T cells may come from the graft donor. The sample was PBMCs, mostly from graft donor cells, taken 360 days after TCRalphabeta/CD19-depleted stem cell transplant. V usage is TRBV5-1 and J usage is TRBJ2-5, with a tentative D call TRBD2 (6 bases). This chain's CDR3 is CASNRDRREQETQYF. The DNA for the CDR3 is TGCGCCAGCAACCGCGACCGGAGGGAGCAAGAGACCCAGTACTTC.